Here is one TCR beta chain with its context. Its target is unknown. The V gene lost 6 bases and the J gene lost 4 bases, with 16 bases spanning the gap. CDR1 MNHEY and CDR2 SVGAGI come from the germline V gene. This CDR3 is built from 14 residues. The data belong to a study of cytotoxic CD8 clonotypes in ibrutinib-treated CLL. Overall study findings and caveats: Clonality went up at the time of ibrutinib response, stayed stable in sustained remission, and later dropped back toward its baseline level at progression.

The table came from immunoSEQ multiplex PCR; TCRdb's copy has only in-frame clones and leaves some out. The sample lists about 310,000 clones; 80% were seen once. Here the sequenced sample was PBMCs, taken before ibrutinib treatment. The TCR was taken from a human donor with chronic lymphocytic leukemia. J is TRBJ2-7 and V is TRBV6-5; D uncertain. The CDR3, as DNA: TGTGCCAGCAGCAGACTGAGCTATAAGTACGAGCAGTACTTC. Amino acid sequence: CASSRLSYKYEQYF.